One sample yielded the 14 T cell receptor beta chains listed below, sequenced in a study of sequential checkpoint blockade in melanoma (dated by TCRdb to between 2018 and 2021). Library preparation was by the immunoSEQ multiplex PCR assay. As stored in TCRdb, this immuneACCESS dataset retains in-frame rearrangements with V and J assigned. A fraction of the clones does not appear; measured against another copy, unresolved V genes explain less than half of the discrepancy, and the remainder lacks a known reason. The sample table holds some 11,000 clones, of which about three quarters were seen once. Of the sample, around three fifths falls within the top ten clones. The treatment or condition label, read with the paper, signifies: randomized to nivolumab then ipilimumab (arm A) or the reverse (arm B). The sample was CD8+ T cells sorted from blood (inferred from file names), taken from a patient given nivolumab and ipilimumab in sequence. These receptor sequences come from a human donor with melanoma.

This clone was seen only a few times. The gene calls are TRBV6-1 and TRBJ2-7; 7 nucleotides line up with TRBD1. Germline assignment: CDR1 MNHNS and CDR2 SASEGT. The CDR3 is made up of 15 amino acids. Losses at the gene ends were 7 bases for V and 2 bases for J; bases not matched to a gene: 11. The CDR3 sequence: CASNAEGQTPYEQYF. CDR3 coding DNA: TGTGCCAGCAACGCAGAGGGACAGACCCCCTACGAGCAGTACTTC.

This sequence joins TRBV10-3 and TRBJ1-2; possibly TRBD1 for D (6 bases). The V end was cut by 2 bases, the J end by 4 bases, with 17 bases between. The V gene's germline CDR1 is ENHRY and CDR2 SYGVKD. The CDR3 extends over 16 amino acids. As DNA, the CDR3 is TGTGCCATCAGTGAGAAGTCCGGACAGCGAGGCTATGGCTACACCTTC. The encoded protein is CAISEKSGQRGYGYTF.

The chain joins TRBV4-1 to TRBJ1-5; a weak D match, TRBD1 (6 bases). Germline V gene lookup returns CDR1 MGHRA and CDR2 YSYEKL. The V gene lost 0 bases and the J gene lost 7 bases, with 13 bases spanning the gap. The CDR3 consists of 15 residues. The CDR3 is CASSQDRGTTQPQHF. CDR3 coding DNA: TGCGCCAGCAGCCAAGATAGAGGGACAACGCAGCCCCAGCATTTT.

In this sample, this clone turned up once. The chain uses TRBV29-1 and TRBJ2-2; D not certain. The germline V and J ends were trimmed by 4 bases and 1 base, with 10 bases remaining between them. This CDR3 region has 14 residues. Per germline, CDR1 SQVTM and CDR2 ANQGSEA. CDR3 sequence: CSVGSPGNTGELFF. The CDR3, as DNA: TGCAGCGTTGGATCTCCGGGGAACACCGGGGAGCTGTTTTTT.

The chain uses TRBV19 and TRBJ2-5, with D unresolved. The germline CDR1 and CDR2 sequences are LNHDA and SQIVND (reference sequence). The CDR3 covers 15 residues. V lost 3 bases and J lost 3, with 14 bases in between. This CDR3 reads CASSISWPVEETQYF. Here the CDR3 DNA reads TGTGCCAGTAGTATCTCGTGGCCTGTCGAAGAGACCCAGTACTTC.

The chain carries TRBV28 and TRBJ1-1; 7 nucleotides match TRBD1. This CDR3 has 15 amino acids. CDR1 is MDHEN and CDR2 is SYDVKM in the germline V gene. V lost 7 bases and J lost 5; bases outside the gene matches: 13. The CDR3 DNA sequence: TGTGCCAGCAATGGGGCAGGGGGGATGGTAACTGAAGCTTTCTTT. It is translated as CASNGAGGMVTEAFF.

This sequence joins TRBV27 and TRBJ1-5; 10 nucleotides line up with TRBD1. V shed 4 bases, J shed 5 bases, and the junction held 5 bases outside the gene matches. There are 15 residues in the CDR3. In germline, CDR1 is MNHEY, CDR2 SMNVEV (reference sequence). Here the CDR3 DNA reads TGTGCCAGCAGTTCCGGGACAGGGGAGTATCAGCCCCAGCATTTT. It codes for CASSSGTGEYQPQHF.

This clone was counted only a few times. V usage is TRBV4-3 and J usage is TRBJ2-7; 9 nucleotides line up with TRBD2. With 4 bases clipped from V and 2 bases from J, the junction kept 3 bases outside the gene matches. Germline CDR1 LGHNA, CDR2 YSLEER. The CDR3 is 14 residues long. The CDR3 is CASSPTSGAYEQYF. The CDR3 bases are TGCGCCAGCAGCCCGACTAGCGGAGCCTACGAGCAGTACTTC.

The CDR3 DNA is TGTGCCATCAGTGAGTCTAAGACAGGGTGGAACACCGGGGAGCTGTTTTTT. Its protein is CAISESKTGWNTGELFF. This rearrangement joins TRBV10-3 to TRBJ2-2, with 7 positions matching TRBD1. In germline, CDR1 is ENHRY, CDR2 SYGVKD. This CDR3 has 17 amino acids. V lost 0 bases and J lost 1; bases outside the gene matches: 5.

CDR3 loop: CASSYTGFITYEQYF. In DNA form, the CDR3 reads TGCGCCAGCAGCTACACAGGGTTTATCACCTACGAGCAGTACTTC. This chain links TRBV5-1 with TRBJ2-7; D perhaps matches TRBD1 (6 bases). CDR1 and CDR2 from the germline V gene are SGHRS and YFSETQ. The CDR3 length is 15 residues. The V end was cut by 3 bases, the J end by 2 bases, with 15 bases between.

This clone was seen a single time. The chain is built from TRBV28 and TRBJ2-7, with 9 bases fitting TRBD2. The CDR3 consists of 19 residues. Germline-derived CDR1 and CDR2 are MDHEN and SYDVKM. Germline trimming cut 3 bases from V and 5 bases from J; bases unmatched to any gene: 20. In nucleotides, the CDR3 is TGTGCCAGCAGTTTTAGGTTGGCGTCTAGCGGGAAGGGGTCCAACGAGCAGTACTTC. It encodes CASSFRLASSGKGSNEQYF.

The CDR3 bases are TGTGCCACCCTAAGCGGGGTGAGCTCCTACAATGAGCAGTTCTTC. Translating gives CATLSGVSSYNEQFF. V and J are TRBV19 and TRBJ2-1; 7 nucleotides agree with TRBD2. V trimming: 10 bases; J trimming: 0 bases; junction bases outside the gene matches: 9. The CDR3 runs to 15 residues. CDR1 and CDR2 from the germline V gene are LNHDA and SQIVND (reference sequence).

This chain links TRBV10-3 with TRBJ2-7; possible D gene TRBD2, 6 bases. CDR3 length: 16 residues. CDR1 is ENHRY and CDR2 is SYGVKD in the germline V gene. Trimming stripped 4 bases from V and 2 bases from J, with 18 bases between. The CDR3 region is CAISGGDRGDAYEQYF. The CDR3, as DNA: TGTGCCATCAGTGGGGGGGACCGCGGGGATGCCTACGAGCAGTACTTC.

This clone has only one observation. The chain couples TRBV7-9 to TRBJ2-5; 10 bases map to TRBD1. Trimming removed 4 bases from V and 5 bases from J; junction bases left unmatched: 7. Germline V lookup: CDR1 SEHNR, CDR2 FQNEAQ (reference sequence). The CDR3 is 15 amino acids. The CDR3 spells CASSSRQGARETQYF. The CDR3 DNA reads as TGTGCCAGCAGCTCTCGACAGGGGGCGCGGGAGACCCAGTACTTC.